One sample yielded the 18 T cell receptor beta chains listed below, sequenced in a study of CD8 T cells in Susac syndrome. RNA totalling about 0.45 to 1 ug underwent reverse transcription with random hexamers. Each CDR3 protein gets one entry after TCRdb re-called the immunoSEQ multiplex PCR reads with MiXCR. The sample holds under 300,000 distinct CDR3 sequences; less than 96% are singletons and the top ten take 0.1%. Sequencing was carried out using CD4+ T cells from PBMCs. The receptors originated from a human donor with Susac syndrome.

V and J are TRBV5-4 and TRBJ1-2, with 7 bases aligning to TRBD1. The CDR3 is 14 residues long. The V segment lost 4 bases and the J segment 6 bases; nucleotides outside the gene matches: 9. Germline CDR1 and CDR2: SGHNT and YYREEE (reference sequence). This chain's CDR3 is CASSRGGGQDGYTF. Written as DNA, the CDR3 is TGTGCCAGCAGCCGAGGCGGTGGACAGGATGGCTACACCTTC.

This clonotype was observed a handful of times. The chain joins TRBV20-1 to TRBJ2-3, with D perhaps matching TRBD2 (5 bases). V was cut by 3 bases and J by 5 bases, with 9 bases left in between. The CDR3 extends over 12 amino acids. Germline assignment: CDR1 DFQATT and CDR2 SNEGSKA (reference sequence). CDR3 residues: CSARPGGDTQYF. DNA for the CDR3: TGCAGTGCTAGGCCCGGAGGAGATACGCAGTATTTT.

CDR3 sequence reads: CASSLMTGQGRNGYTF. The CDR3, as DNA: TGTGCCAGCAGCTTGATGACCGGACAGGGGAGAAATGGCTACACCTTC. The genes are TRBV5-6 and TRBJ1-2, with 9 bases identical to TRBD1. Germline CDR1 SGHDT, CDR2 YYEEEE. This CDR3 has 16 amino acids. Unmatched junction bases numbered 10, after V lost 1 base and J lost 6 bases.

V gene TRBV30 combines with J gene TRBJ2-7; TRBD2 might be the D (5 bases). The V end lost 1 base, the J end lost 3 bases, and 13 bases lay between the germline ends. The CDR3 sequence is 14 residues long. Germline V gene sequence: CDR1 GTSNPN, CDR2 SVGIG (reference sequence). In nucleotides, the CDR3 is TGTGCCTGGAGTGACCCGCCGAGGGTCTACGAGCAGTACTTC. Protein: CAWSDPPRVYEQYF.

This clonotype was detected once. The chain links TRBV14 to TRBJ1-1; D is uncertain. The germline gives CDR1 SGHDN, CDR2 FVKESK. Trimming left V 8 bases short and J 9 bases short, with 13 bases between. The length of the CDR3 is 11 residues. The chain's CDR3 is CASVPGVQAFF. The CDR3, as DNA: TGTGCCAGCGTACCGGGAGTCCAAGCTTTCTTT.

This chain connects TRBV29-1 to TRBJ2-7; 14 bases align to TRBD2. The V gene end was trimmed by 7 bases and the J gene end by 3 bases; junction bases not matched to a gene: 5. The CDR3 extends over 14 amino acids. Germline CDR1 is SQVTM and CDR2 is ANQGSEA. The CDR3 spells CSALGTSGSYEQYF. The CDR3 DNA sequence: TGCAGCGCCTTAGGGACTAGCGGGAGCTACGAGCAGTACTTC.

A single count supports this clonotype. This sequence joins TRBV7-2 and TRBJ1-5; D is possibly TRBD1 (5 bases). The CDR3 is 15 amino acids. Germline V lookup: CDR1 SGHTA, CDR2 FQGNSA. V lost 0 bases and J lost 3, with 9 bases in between. CDR3 DNA: TGTGCCAGCAGCTTAGCCGCACAGGCCAATCAGCCCCAGCATTTT. Protein sequence: CASSLAAQANQPQHF.

V is TRBV30 and J is TRBJ1-2; D may be TRBD1 (5 bases). The CDR3 has 16 residues. CDR1 GTSNPN and CDR2 SVGIG come from the germline V gene (reference sequence). Between the trimmed V and J ends, which lost 0 bases and 8 bases, there was a span of 22 bases. The CDR3 coding sequence is TGTGCCTGGAGTGTACTATCAGGGACCCAGGTTCCCGGCTACACCTTC. Translation gives CAWSVLSGTQVPGYTF.

This clonotype was detected only once. This chain uses TRBV9 with TRBJ2-5, with 10 bases fitting TRBD1. This CDR3 is 14 amino acids long. CDR1 and CDR2 from the germline V gene are SGDLS and YYNGEE. V lost 3 bases and J lost 4; bases outside the gene matches: 3. The CDR3 protein is CASSADRGLETQYF. The CDR3 bases are TGTGCCAGCAGCGCTGACAGGGGGCTAGAGACCCAGTACTTC.

The chain recombines TRBV30 with TRBJ2-7; 11 bases fit TRBD2. Trimming removed 2 bases from V and 0 bases from J; junction bases left unmatched: 6. This CDR3 is 16 amino acids long. Germline V CDR1 and CDR2: GTSNPN, SVGIG (reference sequence). CDR3 loop: CAWSRGTSGTSYEQYF. DNA for the CDR3: TGTGCCTGGAGTCGAGGGACTAGCGGAACCTCCTACGAGCAGTACTTC. Full variable domain (outside the CDR3, taken from reference TRBV30 and TRBJ2-7): SQTIHQWPATLVQPVGSPLSLECTVEGTSNPNLYWYRQAAGRGLQLLFYSVGIGQISSEVPQNLSASRPQDRQFILSSKKLLLSDSGFYLCAWSRGTSGTSYEQYFGPGTRLTVT.

The rearrangement links TRBV7-9 to TRBJ1-5; weak D call: TRBD1 (6 bases). The CDR3 sequence is 16 residues long. Germline CDR1 SEHNR, CDR2 FQNEAQ (reference sequence). V dropped 1 base and J dropped 11 bases, with 21 bases sitting between them. CDR3 coding DNA: TGTGCCAGCAGCTTAGTTACAGGCAGGGGTACGGTGGCCCAGCATTTT. It specifies CASSLVTGRGTVAQHF.

The chain recombines TRBV28 with TRBJ1-2; D gene ambiguous. The V and J ends lost 8 bases and 8 bases respectively, with 21 bases between them. The CDR3 length is 14 residues. CDR1 is MDHEN and CDR2 is SYDVKM in the germline V gene. The CDR3: CASCSPPASGGYTF. DNA for the CDR3: TGTGCCAGCTGCTCCCCCCCGGCATCCGGGGGCTACACCTTC.

The chain uses TRBV20-1 and TRBJ2-2; maybe TRBD1 (7 bases). CDR1 and CDR2 from the germline V gene are DFQATT and SNEGSKA (reference sequence). V gave up 3 bases and J gave up 4 bases, with 12 bases separating them. This CDR3 region has 14 residues. CDR3 loop: CSASRQGGTGELFF. The CDR3 bases are TGCAGTGCTAGCCGTCAGGGGGGCACCGGGGAGCTGTTTTTT.

The chain recombines TRBV3-1 with TRBJ2-6; 7 nucleotides agree with TRBD1. Germline CDR1 is LGHDT and CDR2 is YNNKEL (reference sequence). V lost 1 base, J lost 0 bases, and 6 bases stayed unmatched. The CDR3 contains 18 residues. DNA for the CDR3: TGTGCCAGCAGCCAAGGACAGGGAAAGGACTCTGGGGCCAACGTCCTGACTTTC. It specifies CASSQGQGKDSGANVLTF.

This clonotype came up once. This chain joins TRBV29-1 and TRBJ2-7, with a tentative D call TRBD2 (5 bases). The CDR3 covers 15 residues. Per germline, CDR1 SQVTM and CDR2 ANQGSEA. Trimming took off 0 bases at V and 4 bases at J, with 16 bases between the two ends. The CDR3 here is CSVEDRLADNYEQYF. CDR3 bases: TGCAGCGTTGAAGATCGGCTAGCTGATAATTACGAGCAGTACTTC.

The genes are TRBV18 and TRBJ1-1; 8 bases are a match to TRBD1. The V and J ends lost 6 bases and 0 bases, in that order; junction bases with no gene match: 9. CDR1 and CDR2 (germline): KGHSH, LQKENI. The CDR3 loop spans 16 amino acids. CDR3 protein: CASSSSGGRMNTEAFF. CDR3 sequence (DNA): TGTGCCAGCTCGTCTTCAGGGGGCAGGATGAACACTGAAGCTTTCTTT.

The chain is built from TRBV5-4 and TRBJ2-3; no firm D call. Looked up from germline, CDR1 is SGHNT and CDR2 is YYREEE (reference sequence). There are 12 residues in the CDR3. Trimming removed 1 base at V and 5 bases at J, with 5 bases between. This CDR3 is CASSLKEDTQYF. As DNA, the CDR3 is TGTGCCAGCAGCTTGAAGGAAGATACGCAGTATTTT.

The V call is TRBV6-6, the J call TRBJ2-5; 8 positions match TRBD2. Germline loops: CDR1 MNHNY, CDR2 SVGAGI (reference sequence). Trimming cost V 5 bases and J 5 bases; bases outside gene matches: 4. The CDR3 consists of 13 residues. The CDR3 region has the DNA TGTGCCAGCAGTCCGACTAGCGAGGAGACCCAGTACTTC. Translated: CASSPTSEETQYF.